This TCR beta chain was profiled in a study of T cells in Graves' hyperthyroidism and ophthalmopathy (dated by TCRdb to between 2017 and 2020). As for the study more broadly: Peripheral blood samples were taken at initial diagnosis, before any treatment was given. A discovery cohort of around 100 patients, approximately 45 with Graves' ophthalmopathy and under 60 with stable Graves' hyperthyroidism, was used to find distinguishing TCR V-J signatures. Whether ophthalmopathy could be predicted prospectively was tested in an independent validation cohort made up of roughly 19 hyperthyroidism patients plus 17 patients who later progressed to ophthalmopathy. The paper reports TCR Vbeta CDR3 sequencing of fewer than 150 peripheral blood samples: under 45 ophthalmopathy, around 80 hyperthyroidism and approximately 17 progressor patients. The roughly 90 discovery patients were divided at random into training and test sets in a 7:3 ratio. In addition, the study compared T-cell repertoires in thyroid tissue and in blood from roughly six Graves' hyperthyroidism patients. After blood sampling, hyperthyroidism patients were treated with methimazole at a starting dose of 30 mg daily, and ophthalmopathy patients were treated with high-dose intravenous methylprednisolone. Here is what the overall study found, with its caveats: A model built on a 13 V-J signature distinguished ophthalmopathy from stable hyperthyroidism, reaching roughly 88% sensitivity and around 81% specificity in cross-validation and 80%/75% in testing. Blood samples also contained most of the expanded thyroid clonotypes (frequency above 0.001), which suggests that blood repertoires may reflect thyroid immune responses. In validation, progression to ophthalmopathy was predicted by the model with 65% to 71% sensitivity and just over 72% specificity, a median of roughly six months before onset. Sample size was not statistically predetermined, and investigators were not blinded to group allocation.

The junction carries 13 bases between V and J, which are trimmed by 6 bases and 5 bases respectively. The CDR3 has 13 amino acids, counting the end cysteine and phenylalanine. CDR3 DNA is the only sequence kept; it has 39 bases, read in frame from the first base. Comments on this clonotype: Its antigen specificity is not known. The input lacks base qualities; no much larger clone sits a single base away.

Ophthalmopathy patients had moderately to severely active disease, with a Clinical Activity Score of 3 or more, a NOSPECS grade of 4 or more, and a disease duration of less than 3 months. The study excluded patients with uncontrolled infections, other autoimmune diseases, pregnancy or lactation. Diagnoses relied on clinical symptoms, serum thyroxine and TRAb, thyroid ultrasound and orbital computed tomography. Ficoll-Paque density gradient centrifugation was used to isolate PBMCs from approximately 11 ml of fresh peripheral blood. Trizol reagent was used to extract total RNA, and RNA quality was then checked on an Agilent 2100 Bioanalyzer. The TCR beta CDR3 regions were amplified from RNA transcripts. The first round of RT-PCR for the TCR CDR3 was performed with the HTBI primer set and the Qiagen OneStep RT-PCR kit. Libraries were constructed in a second round of multiplex PCR, after which size selection and purification were performed. Sequencing of the libraries was done on an Illumina HiSeq2000 using paired-end 100 bp reads. Processing in the source paper ran as follows. SOAPnuke was used to process the raw data, with reads discarded if the reads contained adapters or uncalled bases, had a mean Phred below 15, or lacked an exact constant-primer or identifier match. High-quality paired reads were merged using COPE v1.2.5, and each unique nucleotide sequence was defined as a clonotype. MiTCR v1.1 was used to align the clonotypes against IMGT TRBV, TRBD and TRBJ reference segments. The analysis included only V-J combinations with a frequency above 0.0001, which together covered roughly 99% of the repertoires. The TCS score was defined as the ratio of F50 (clonal expansion) to E x V (chaos), calculated using BLOSUM62-based TCRdist between CDR3 peptides within each V-J. Welch's t-statistics and random forest reduced fewer than 550 V-J features to 13, which were used in a naive Bayes classifier (R e1071). In-frame beta chains were kept once TCRdb had trimmed the public reads at Q25 with fastp and called clones with MiXCR. Each entry is one CDR3 protein sequence, shown with its most common DNA and genes. The V and J calls shown here were made by TCRdb, not taken from the authors' results. This sample gives about 250,000 distinct CDR3 sequences in total; about 24% of them show up just once. The ten largest account for 30% to 40% of the sample.

Sequenced: blood. The chain uses TRBV12-3 or TRBV12-4 and TRBJ1-2, and perhaps TRBD1 as D gene, on 5 matching bases. The clonotype was recovered from a woman in her thirties or forties with Graves' ophthalmopathy. DNA sequence: TGTGCCAGCAGCCCGGGACTCGGATATGGCTACACCTTC. Its coded protein is CASSPGLGYGYTF.